Shown below are 25 T cell receptor beta chains from a single sample sequenced in a study of blood T cell repertoires in COVID-19. Data came from immunoSEQ multiplex PCR; TCRdb stores just in-frame clones and leaves some out. The sample lists some 290,000 clones; 85% to 90% were seen once. Material for sequencing was peripheral blood. These receptors were obtained from a man younger than 35 with active or convalescent COVID-19.

This clone was found a few times. The chain has TRBV11-2 and TRBJ2-3; 11 positions agree with TRBD1. Germline V CDR1 and CDR2: SGHAT, FQNNGV. Unmatched junction bases numbered 6, after V lost 1 base and J lost 6 bases. The CDR3 is made up of 16 amino acids. The CDR3 DNA follows: TGTGCCAGCAGCTTAGCCGGGGGACAGGGGGATGATACGCAGTATTTT. Residues: CASSLAGGQGDDTQYF.

J is TRBJ2-7 and V is TRBV5-1; no definite D call. Germline values: CDR1 SGHRS, CDR2 YFSETQ. The CDR3 is made up of 13 amino acids. Trimming took off 0 bases at V and 3 bases at J, with 7 bases between the two ends. The CDR3 sequence: CASSLGQDYEQYF. The CDR3, as DNA: TGCGCCAGCAGCTTGGGGCAGGACTACGAGCAGTACTTC.

The chain uses TRBV28 and TRBJ2-7; 8 positions agree with TRBD2. This CDR3 region has 14 residues. The V gene's germline CDR1 is MDHEN and CDR2 SYDVKM. Trimming at V came to 5 bases and at J to 3 bases, leaving 6 bases not matched to a gene. CDR3 amino acids: CASSLGGGFYEQYF. In DNA form, the CDR3 reads TGTGCCAGCAGTCTAGGCGGGGGGTTCTACGAGCAGTACTTC.

J is TRBJ2-3 and V is TRBV30, with 9 bases identical to TRBD2. The CDR3 contains 15 residues. In germline, CDR1 is GTSNPN, CDR2 SVGIG (reference sequence). V trimming: 1 base; J trimming: 2 bases; junction bases outside the gene matches: 4. CDR3 sequence reads: CAWSGAGGVTDTQYF. CDR3 sequence (DNA): TGTGCCTGGAGTGGGGCGGGAGGGGTCACAGATACGCAGTATTTT.

The rearrangement links TRBV5-5 to TRBJ2-3; unclear D gene. V shed 2 bases and J shed 2 bases, with 12 bases lying between them. CDR3 length: 15 residues. The germline CDR1 and CDR2 sequences are SGHKS and YYEKEE (reference sequence). The chain's CDR3 is CASSFVGLDTDTQYF. CDR3 in DNA: TGTGCCAGCAGCTTTGTGGGCTTGGACACAGATACGCAGTATTTT.

This clone was found a few times. J is TRBJ2-1 and V is TRBV15; 10 bases are shared with TRBD1. Germline CDR1 reads LNHNV; CDR2 reads YYDKDF (reference sequence). This CDR3 region has 15 residues. V was pared by 3 bases and J by 8 bases, with 7 bases of the junction left unmatched. The CDR3 DNA follows: TGTGCCACCAGCAGTTGGACAGGGGGGGTATATGAGCAGTTCTTC. Translating it yields CATSSWTGGVYEQFF.

V and J are TRBV27 and TRBJ2-2; the D gene is possibly TRBD2 (6 bases). The V end was cut by 7 bases, the J end by 4 bases, with 13 bases between. The CDR3 extends over 14 amino acids. Germline loops: CDR1 MNHEY, CDR2 SMNVEV (reference sequence). CDR3 coding DNA: TGTGCCAGCAAGGTTGGGGGAGGCACCGGGGAGCTGTTTTTT. Its protein product is CASKVGGGTGELFF.

In nucleotides, the CDR3 is TGTGCCAGCAGCCTAAACTCGCCGGGTGAGCAGTACTTC. Encoded protein: CASSLNSPGEQYF. The chain combines TRBV3-1 (or the pseudogene TRBV3-2) with TRBJ2-7; D is uncertain. Looked up from germline, CDR1 is LGHDT and CDR2 is YNNKEL (reference sequence). The length of the CDR3 is 13 residues. The ends were cut back, 4 bases at V and 7 bases at J, with 14 bases in the middle.

V and J are TRBV5-1 and TRBJ2-1; D uncertain. The germline V and J ends were trimmed by 4 bases and 4 bases, with 12 bases remaining between them. CDR3 length: 14 residues. In germline, CDR1 is SGHRS, CDR2 YFSETQ. The CDR3: CASSDPTGYNEQFF. The DNA of the CDR3 is TGCGCCAGCAGCGACCCGACTGGGTACAATGAGCAGTTCTTC.

The chain combines TRBV7-9 with TRBJ2-1, with D hard to call. Trimming took 5 bases from V and 6 from J, leaving 11 bases between them. Per germline, CDR1 SEHNR and CDR2 FQNEAQ (reference sequence). The CDR3 sequence is 13 residues long. CDR3 DNA: TGTGCCAGCAGCGCGTCATACGGCAATGAGCAGTTCTTC. Residues: CASSASYGNEQFF.

J is TRBJ2-1 and V is TRBV9, with TRBD1 as a possible D gene (6 bases). This CDR3 region has 15 residues. The germline V gene encodes CDR1 SGDLS and CDR2 YYNGEE. Trimming removed 3 bases from V and 0 bases from J, with 10 bases in between. The CDR3 region has the DNA TGTGCCAGCAGCGGAGGGGGTGACTCCTACAATGAGCAGTTCTTC. It specifies CASSGGGDSYNEQFF.

CDR3 sequence: CASSSLAESTGELFF. In DNA form, the CDR3 reads TGTGCCAGCAGTTCCCTAGCGGAGTCGACCGGGGAGCTGTTTTTT. This chain uses TRBV27 with TRBJ2-2; TRBD2 aligns across 7 bases. V was clipped by 4 bases and J by 5 bases; unmatched bases: 7. Germline CDR1 MNHEY, CDR2 SMNVEV (reference sequence). This CDR3 is built from 15 residues.

This rearrangement joins TRBV11-3 to TRBJ2-4; no reliable D call. The CDR3 consists of 15 residues. Germline CDR1 reads SGHNT; CDR2 reads YENEEA. The V gene lost 5 bases and the J gene lost 0 bases, with 11 bases spanning the gap. Written as DNA, the CDR3 is TGTGCCAGCAGCCCAAGTAGTGCAGCCAAAAACATTCAGTACTTC. It specifies CASSPSSAAKNIQYF.

This clone showed up just once. This rearrangement joins TRBV28 to TRBJ1-2; D gene uncertain. The germline CDR1 and CDR2 sequences are MDHEN and SYDVKM. This CDR3 region has 12 residues. The V end was cut by 5 bases, the J end by 7 bases, with 11 bases between. The CDR3 spells CASSLTGAGYTF. The CDR3 region has the DNA TGTGCCAGCAGTCTTACCGGAGCTGGCTACACCTTC.

The V and J genes are TRBV10-3 and TRBJ1-5, with D possibly matching TRBD1 (6 bases). V shed 6 bases and J shed 1 base, with 10 bases lying between them. Looked up from germline, CDR1 is ENHRY and CDR2 is SYGVKD. This CDR3 has 14 amino acids. CDR3 protein: CAISTGLSNQPQHF. The CDR3 coding sequence is TGTGCCATCAGCACAGGGTTAAGCAATCAGCCCCAGCATTTT.

The V and J genes are TRBV7-9 and TRBJ1-2, with 12 bases matching TRBD1. Germline loops: CDR1 SEHNR, CDR2 FQNEAQ (reference sequence). The CDR3 consists of 16 residues. Germline trimming cut 8 bases from V and 3 bases from J; bases unmatched to any gene: 10. This CDR3 reads CASFGTGGAPDYGYTF. CDR3 bases: TGTGCCAGCTTTGGGACAGGGGGCGCCCCGGACTATGGCTACACCTTC.

This sequence joins TRBV10-3 and TRBJ2-5; 14 nucleotides line up with TRBD2. CDR1 and CDR2 (germline): ENHRY, SYGVKD. The CDR3 totals 17 residues. With 6 bases clipped from V and 4 bases from J, the junction kept 10 bases outside the gene matches. The CDR3 bases are TGTGCCATCAGCGGGACTAGCGGGAGCGGGGCCCCAGAGACCCAGTACTTC. Translated, it gives CAISGTSGSGAPETQYF.

This chain links TRBV12-3 or TRBV12-4 with TRBJ1-4, with D possibly matching TRBD1 (5 bases). Between the trimmed V and J ends, which lost 6 bases and 4 bases, there was a span of 9 bases. The CDR3 runs 13 residues. CDR3 loop: CASRRDGNEKLFF. Here the CDR3 DNA reads TGTGCCAGCAGGCGGGACGGTAATGAAAAACTGTTTTTT.

With regard to this clone: At one boundary the junction diverges from the germline segment, which might be a read error. The rearrangement uses TRBV5-1 and TRBJ2-5; 10 positions agree with TRBD2. Germline V gives CDR1 SGHRS, CDR2 YFSETQ. The CDR3 length is 15 residues. This CDR3 reads CASRLAGGSQETQYF. DNA for the CDR3: TGCGCCAGCCGCTTAGCGGGAGGTTCCCAAGAGACCCAGTACTTC.

V and J are TRBV11-2 and TRBJ2-1, with 8 positions matching TRBD2. CDR3 length: 16 residues. The junction had 5 bases not matched to a gene; V was cut back by 2 bases and J by 2 bases. The germline gives CDR1 SGHAT, CDR2 FQNNGV. The CDR3 reads CASSLRAGDPYNEQFF. The CDR3, as DNA: TGTGCCAGCAGCTTACGAGCGGGGGACCCCTACAATGAGCAGTTCTTC. Full variable domain (rest looked up from reference TRBV11-2 and TRBJ2-1): EAGVAQSPRYKIIEKRQSVAFWCNPISGHATLYWYQQILGQGPKLLIQFQNNGVVDDSQLPKDRFSAERLKGVDSTLKIQPAKLEDSAVYLCASSLRAGDPYNEQFFGPGTRLTVL.

This clone appeared once. This sequence joins TRBV4-1 and TRBJ1-1; D remains unclear. Germline lookup yields CDR1 MGHRA and CDR2 YSYEKL. Trimming took off 4 bases at V and 1 base at J, with 10 bases between the two ends. The CDR3 has 14 residues. For the CDR3, the DNA is TGCGCCAGCAGCCTACTGGAGGGGAACACTGAAGCTTTCTTT. Residues: CASSLLEGNTEAFF.

The chain recombines TRBV27 with TRBJ2-2; maybe TRBD2 (6 bases). Germline values: CDR1 MNHEY, CDR2 SMNVEV (reference sequence). The CDR3 extends over 15 amino acids. V lost 4 bases, J lost 4 bases, and 13 bases lay in between. CDR3 bases: TGTGCCAGCAGTTACGGGAGTAGGATCACCGGGGAGCTGTTTTTT. Protein: CASSYGSRITGELFF.

The J gene is TRBJ2-5, the V gene TRBV28; D is uncertain. The CDR3 contains 10 residues. V lost 10 bases and J lost 5, with 8 bases in between. Germline V CDR1 and CDR2: MDHEN, SYDVKM. CDR3 protein: CATFLETQYF. The CDR3 DNA reads TGTGCCACCTTCCTGGAGACCCAGTACTTC. Based on the CDR3 plus reference TRBV28 and TRBJ2-5, the full variable domain is DVKVTQSSRYLVKRTGEKVFLECVQDMDHENMFWYRQDPGLGLRLIYFSYDVKMKEKGDIPEGYSVSREKKERFSLILESASTNQTSMYLCATFLETQYFGPGTRLLVL.

This chain uses TRBV2 with TRBJ1-4, with D unclear. CDR3 length: 13 amino acids. CDR1 SNHLY and CDR2 FYNNEI come from the germline V gene. Between the trimmed V and J ends, which lost 6 bases and 6 bases, there was a span of 11 bases. CDR3 protein: CASRLTVDEKLFF. The DNA for the CDR3 is TGTGCCAGCAGACTAACCGTAGATGAAAAACTGTTTTTT. Full variable domain (missing parts from reference TRBV2 and TRBJ1-4): EPEVTQTPSHQVTQMGQEVILRCVPISNHLYFYWYRQILGQKVEFLVSFYNNEISEKSEIFDDQFSVERPDGSNFTLKIRSTKLEDSAMYFCASRLTVDEKLFFGSGTQLSVL.

This clone was seen only once. V gene TRBV28 combines with J gene TRBJ2-2; 8 bases line up with TRBD1. The V gene end was trimmed by 2 bases and the J gene end by 9 bases; junction bases not matched to a gene: 2. The CDR3 length is 13 residues. Germline lookup yields CDR1 MDHEN and CDR2 SYDVKM. The CDR3 spells CASSLQGARELFF. The DNA for the CDR3 is TGTGCCAGCAGTTTACAGGGGGCAAGGGAGCTGTTTTTT.